The sequence of this T cell receptor beta chain was determined in a study of CD8 T cells in ankylosing spondylitis. Whole-study results and caveats: Disease-linked clones, CD8+, were relatively rare in peripheral blood. Significant enrichment of disease-linked clones was reportedly seen in matched ankylosing spondylitis synovial fluid.

The CDR3 is 14 amino acids. Germline V lookup: CDR1 SGHAT, CDR2 FQDESV (reference sequence). Trimming shortened V by 1 base and J by 5 bases, and 9 bases separated the two germline ends. TCRdb reanalysed the 5' RACE reads using MiXCR and keeps one entry per CDR3 protein. This table has approximately 130,000 distinct CDR3 sequences, about an eighth appearing once. A remark on this clonotype: Its specificity is unknown.

Source material: blood, either unsorted or a sorted T cell fraction (not recorded which). V and J are TRBV11-1 and TRBJ2-1; D is ambiguous. The TCR originated in a female donor with ankylosing spondylitis or in good health (not recorded which). The CDR3 spells CASSLVPDHNEQFF. DNA for the CDR3: TGTGCCAGCAGCTTAGTCCCGGATCACAATGAGCAGTTCTTC.